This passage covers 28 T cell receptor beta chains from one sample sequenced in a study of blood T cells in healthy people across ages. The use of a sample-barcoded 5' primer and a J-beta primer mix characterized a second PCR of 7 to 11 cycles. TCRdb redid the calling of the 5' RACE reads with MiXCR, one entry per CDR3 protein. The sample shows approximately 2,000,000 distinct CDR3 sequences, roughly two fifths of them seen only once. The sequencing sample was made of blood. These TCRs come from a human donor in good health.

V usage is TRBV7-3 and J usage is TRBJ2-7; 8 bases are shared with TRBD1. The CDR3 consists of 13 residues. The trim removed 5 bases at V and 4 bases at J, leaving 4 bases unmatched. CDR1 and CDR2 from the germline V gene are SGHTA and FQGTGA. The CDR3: CASSEGTGYEQYF. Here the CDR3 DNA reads TGTGCCAGCAGCGAAGGGACAGGTTACGAGCAGTACTTC.

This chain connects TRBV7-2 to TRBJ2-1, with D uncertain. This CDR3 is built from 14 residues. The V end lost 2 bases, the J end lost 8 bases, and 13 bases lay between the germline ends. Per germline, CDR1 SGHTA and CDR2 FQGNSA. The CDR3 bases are TGTGCCAGCAGCTTACGTCTGGGTACGGATGAGCAGTTCTTC. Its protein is CASSLRLGTDEQFF.

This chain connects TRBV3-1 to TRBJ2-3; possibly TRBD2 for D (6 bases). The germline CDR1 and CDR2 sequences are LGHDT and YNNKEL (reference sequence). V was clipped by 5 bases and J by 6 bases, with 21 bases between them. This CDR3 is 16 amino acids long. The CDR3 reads CASSAPRGAGLDTQYF. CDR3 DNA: TGTGCCAGCAGCGCTCCCCGAGGAGCGGGCTTGGATACGCAGTATTTT.

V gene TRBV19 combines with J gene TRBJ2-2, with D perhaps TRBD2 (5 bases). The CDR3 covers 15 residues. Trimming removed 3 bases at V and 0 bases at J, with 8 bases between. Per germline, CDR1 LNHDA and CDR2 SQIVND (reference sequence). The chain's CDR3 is CASSMRRSNTGELFF. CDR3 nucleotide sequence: TGTGCCAGTAGTATGAGGAGGTCGAACACCGGGGAGCTGTTTTTT.

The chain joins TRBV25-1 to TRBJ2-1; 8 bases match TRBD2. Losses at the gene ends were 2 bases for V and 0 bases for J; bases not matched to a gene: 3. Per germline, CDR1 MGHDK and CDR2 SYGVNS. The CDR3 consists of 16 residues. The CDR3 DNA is TGTGCCAGCAGTGAAATCAGCGGGGGCTCCTACAATGAGCAGTTCTTC. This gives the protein CASSEISGGSYNEQFF.

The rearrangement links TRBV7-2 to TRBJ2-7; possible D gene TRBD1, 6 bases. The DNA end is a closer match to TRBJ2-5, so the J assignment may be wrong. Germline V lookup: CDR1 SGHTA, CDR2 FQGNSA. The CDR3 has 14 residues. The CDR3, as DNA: TGTGCCAGCAGCTTCGGGACACCCAGGGGGACCCAGTACTTC. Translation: CASSFGTPRGTQYF.

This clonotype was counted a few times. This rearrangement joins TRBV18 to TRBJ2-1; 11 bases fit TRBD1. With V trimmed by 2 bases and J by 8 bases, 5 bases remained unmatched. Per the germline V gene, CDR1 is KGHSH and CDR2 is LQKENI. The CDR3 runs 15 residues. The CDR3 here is CASSPGTGGFDEQFF. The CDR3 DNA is TGTGCCAGCTCACCAGGGACAGGGGGGTTCGATGAGCAGTTCTTC.

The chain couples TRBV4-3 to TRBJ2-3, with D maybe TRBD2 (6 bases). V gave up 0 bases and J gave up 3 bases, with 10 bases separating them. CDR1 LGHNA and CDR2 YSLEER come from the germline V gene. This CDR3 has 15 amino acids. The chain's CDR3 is CASSQDRGITDTQYF. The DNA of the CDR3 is TGCGCCAGCAGCCAAGATCGGGGGATAACAGATACGCAGTATTTT.

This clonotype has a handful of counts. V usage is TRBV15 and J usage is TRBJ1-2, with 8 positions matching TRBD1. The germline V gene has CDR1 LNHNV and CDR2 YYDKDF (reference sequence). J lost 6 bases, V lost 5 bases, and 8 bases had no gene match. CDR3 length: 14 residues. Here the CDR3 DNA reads TGTGCCACCAGCTCCCGGACAGGGACGAATGGCTACACCTTC. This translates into CATSSRTGTNGYTF.

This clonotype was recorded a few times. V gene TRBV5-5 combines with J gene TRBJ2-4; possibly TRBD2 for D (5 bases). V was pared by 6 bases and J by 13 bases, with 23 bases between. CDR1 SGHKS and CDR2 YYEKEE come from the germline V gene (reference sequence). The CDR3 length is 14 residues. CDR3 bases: TGTGCCAGCAACAAGGCGGGTGTGTCCAATGAGCAGTACTTC. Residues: CASNKAGVSNEQYF.

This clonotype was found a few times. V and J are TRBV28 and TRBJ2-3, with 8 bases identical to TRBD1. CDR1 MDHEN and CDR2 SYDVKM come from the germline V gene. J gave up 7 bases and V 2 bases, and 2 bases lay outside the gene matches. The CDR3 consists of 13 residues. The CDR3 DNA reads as TGTGCCAGCAGTTTACAGGGGGCCTATACGCAGTATTTT. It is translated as CASSLQGAYTQYF.

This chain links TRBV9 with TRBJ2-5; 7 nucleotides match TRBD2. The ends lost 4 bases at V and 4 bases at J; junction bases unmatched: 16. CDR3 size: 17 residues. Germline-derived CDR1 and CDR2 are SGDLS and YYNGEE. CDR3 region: CASSPVGLVESGETQYF. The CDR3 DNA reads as TGTGCCAGCAGCCCCGTCGGACTAGTAGAATCAGGAGAGACCCAGTACTTC.

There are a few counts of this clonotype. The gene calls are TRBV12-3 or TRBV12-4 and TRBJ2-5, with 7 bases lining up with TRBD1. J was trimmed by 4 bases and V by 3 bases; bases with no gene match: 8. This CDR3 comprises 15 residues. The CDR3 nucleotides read TGTGCCAGCAGTTTCCTAGGGGGCCTGGGAGAGACCCAGTACTTC. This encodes CASSFLGGLGETQYF.

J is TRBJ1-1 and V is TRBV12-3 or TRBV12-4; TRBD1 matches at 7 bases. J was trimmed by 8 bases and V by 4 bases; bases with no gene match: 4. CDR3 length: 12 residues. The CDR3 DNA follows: TGTGCCAGCAGTTCGACAGGGTTCGAAGCTTTCTTT. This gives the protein CASSSTGFEAFF.

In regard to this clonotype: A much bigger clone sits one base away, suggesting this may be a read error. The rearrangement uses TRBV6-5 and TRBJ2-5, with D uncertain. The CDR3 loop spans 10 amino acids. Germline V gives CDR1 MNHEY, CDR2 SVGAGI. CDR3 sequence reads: CASGEEAQYF. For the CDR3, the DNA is TGTGCCAGCGGGGAAGAGGCCCAGTACTTC.

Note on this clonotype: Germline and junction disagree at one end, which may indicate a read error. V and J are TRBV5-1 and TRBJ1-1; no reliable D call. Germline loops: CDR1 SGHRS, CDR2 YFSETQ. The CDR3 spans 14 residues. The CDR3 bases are TGCGCCAGCAGCTTGGTGAACTCGAACACTGGAGCTTTCTTT. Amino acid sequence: CASSLVNSNTGAFF.

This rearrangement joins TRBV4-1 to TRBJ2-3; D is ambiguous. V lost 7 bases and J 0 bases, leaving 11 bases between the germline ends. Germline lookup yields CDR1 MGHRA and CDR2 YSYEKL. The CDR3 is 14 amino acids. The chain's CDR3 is CASTQLFSTDTQYF. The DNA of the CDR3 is TGCGCCAGCACGCAACTCTTCAGCACAGATACGCAGTATTTT.

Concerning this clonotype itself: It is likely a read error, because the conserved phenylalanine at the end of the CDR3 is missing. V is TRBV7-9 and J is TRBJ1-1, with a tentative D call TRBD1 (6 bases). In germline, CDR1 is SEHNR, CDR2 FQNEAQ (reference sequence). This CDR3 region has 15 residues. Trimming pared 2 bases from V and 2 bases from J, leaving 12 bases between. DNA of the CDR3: TGTGCCAGCAGCTTACCTAGGACAGCAAACACTGAAGCTTTCTTG. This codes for CASSLPRTANTEAFL.

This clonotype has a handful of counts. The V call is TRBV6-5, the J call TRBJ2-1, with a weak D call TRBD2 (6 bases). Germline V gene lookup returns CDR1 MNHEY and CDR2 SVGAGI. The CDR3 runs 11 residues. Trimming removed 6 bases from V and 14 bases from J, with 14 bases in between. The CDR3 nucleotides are TGTGCCAGCAGATCCTGGGGGGTGGAGTTCTTC. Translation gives CASRSWGVEFF.

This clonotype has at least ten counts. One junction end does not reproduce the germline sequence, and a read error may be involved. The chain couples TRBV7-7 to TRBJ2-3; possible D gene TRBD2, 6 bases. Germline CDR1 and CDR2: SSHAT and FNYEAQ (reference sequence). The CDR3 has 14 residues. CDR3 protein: CASSQTGGRDTQYF. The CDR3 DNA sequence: TGTGCTAGCAGCCAGACCGGGGGTAGAGATACGCAGTATTTT.

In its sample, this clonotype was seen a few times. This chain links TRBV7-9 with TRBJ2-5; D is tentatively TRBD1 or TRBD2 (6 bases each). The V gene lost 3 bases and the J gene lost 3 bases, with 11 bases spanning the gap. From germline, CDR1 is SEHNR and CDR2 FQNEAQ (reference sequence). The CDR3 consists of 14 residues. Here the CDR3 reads CASSFGRGEETQYF. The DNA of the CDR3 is TGTGCCAGCAGCTTTGGTAGGGGGGAAGAGACCCAGTACTTC.

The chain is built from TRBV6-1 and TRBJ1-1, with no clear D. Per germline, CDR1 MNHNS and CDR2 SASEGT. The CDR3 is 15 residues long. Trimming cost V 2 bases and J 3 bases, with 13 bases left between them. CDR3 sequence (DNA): TGTGCCAGCAGTGAAATATCGTACGTGGACACTGAAGCTTTCTTT. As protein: CASSEISYVDTEAFF.

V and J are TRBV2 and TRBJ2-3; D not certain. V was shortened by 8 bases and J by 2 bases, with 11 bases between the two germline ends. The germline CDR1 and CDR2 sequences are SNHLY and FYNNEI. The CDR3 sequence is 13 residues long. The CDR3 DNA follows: TGTGCCAGCGGAGTCTTCTACACAGATACGCAGTATTTT. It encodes CASGVFYTDTQYF.

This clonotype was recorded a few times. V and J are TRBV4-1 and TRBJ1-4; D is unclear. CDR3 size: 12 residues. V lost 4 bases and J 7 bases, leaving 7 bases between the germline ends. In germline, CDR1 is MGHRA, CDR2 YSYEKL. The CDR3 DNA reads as TGCGCCAGCAGCCGACCCCTTGAAAAACTGTTTTTT. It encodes CASSRPLEKLFF.

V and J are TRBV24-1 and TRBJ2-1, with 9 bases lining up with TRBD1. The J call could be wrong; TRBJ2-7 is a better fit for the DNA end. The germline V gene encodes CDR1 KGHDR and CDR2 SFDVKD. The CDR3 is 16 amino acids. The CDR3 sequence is CATSEDRGNLYNEQYF. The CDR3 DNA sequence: TGTGCCACCAGTGAGGACAGGGGCAATCTATACAATGAGCAGTACTTC.

For the CDR3, the DNA is TGTGCCAGCAGCCATGGACAGGGCTGCGAGCAGTACTTC. Its protein is CASSHGQGCEQYF. V and J are TRBV9 and TRBJ2-4; 8 nucleotides agree with TRBD1. The DNA matches TRBJ2-7 better at its end, which makes the J call doubtful. Per the germline V gene, CDR1 is SGDLS and CDR2 is YYNGEE. The CDR3 runs to 13 residues.

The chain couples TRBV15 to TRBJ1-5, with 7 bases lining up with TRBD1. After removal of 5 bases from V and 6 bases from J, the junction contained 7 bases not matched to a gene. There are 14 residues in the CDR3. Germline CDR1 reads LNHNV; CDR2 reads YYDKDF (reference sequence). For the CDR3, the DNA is TGTGCCACCAGCTTGCGACAGGGCGGTCAGCCCCAGCATTTT. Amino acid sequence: CATSLRQGGQPQHF.

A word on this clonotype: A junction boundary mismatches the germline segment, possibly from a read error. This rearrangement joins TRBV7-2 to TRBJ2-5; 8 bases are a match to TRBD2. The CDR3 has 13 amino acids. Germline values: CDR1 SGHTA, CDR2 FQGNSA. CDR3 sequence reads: CASSLAGRETQDF. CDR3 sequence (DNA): TGTGCCAGCAGCTTAGCCGGGAGGGAGACCCAGGACTTC.